The 20 T cell receptor beta chains given below trace back to one sample, sequenced in a study of blood T cell repertoires in COVID-19. Here immunoSEQ multiplex PCR was the method, and the copy in TCRdb shows in-frame clones only, minus some. The sample holds 100,000 to 150,000 clones; around nine tenths are singletons and the top ten take roughly 3.7%. Sequencing was carried out using peripheral blood. These TCRs come from a man in his forties or fifties with active COVID-19.

The count of this clone is one. The chain uses TRBV11-3 and TRBJ2-2; no reliable D call. The CDR3 totals 17 residues. Trimming stripped 0 bases from V and 3 bases from J, with 14 bases between. Germline lookup yields CDR1 SGHNT and CDR2 YENEEA. For the CDR3, the DNA is TGTGCCAGCAGCTTAGAGTCAACCGAGTTTCACACCGGGGAGCTGTTTTTT. It specifies CASSLESTEFHTGELFF.

This chain links TRBV11-3 with TRBJ1-1, with 9 bases fitting TRBD1. V trimming: 11 bases; J trimming: 4 bases; junction bases outside the gene matches: 8. The CDR3 has 13 residues. The germline CDR1 and CDR2 sequences are SGHNT and YENEEA. The CDR3 loop reads CASKTGGATEAFF. The CDR3 DNA reads as TGTGCCTCAAAGACAGGGGGGGCCACTGAAGCTTTCTTT.

V usage is TRBV6-1 and J usage is TRBJ2-2; D remains unclear. The germline V and J ends were trimmed by 2 bases and 4 bases, with 14 bases remaining between them. CDR1 MNHNS and CDR2 SASEGT come from the germline V gene. The CDR3 spans 16 residues. For the CDR3, the DNA is TGTGCCAGCAGTGAAACCCTAGTACTGCCCACCGGGGAGCTGTTTTTT. Translated: CASSETLVLPTGELFF.

The chain recombines TRBV5-8 with TRBJ2-1; the D is unclear. The germline CDR1 and CDR2 sequences are SGHTS and YDEGEE. CDR3 length equals 11 residues. V was cut by 2 bases and J by 10 bases, with 7 bases left in between. The CDR3 DNA sequence: TGTGCCAGCAGCTTATTATTCGAGCAGTTCTTC. Translation gives CASSLLFEQFF.

The chain has TRBV4-1 and TRBJ2-1; 7 nucleotides match TRBD2. Germline CDR1 and CDR2: MGHRA and YSYEKL. This CDR3 has 19 amino acids. V gave up 3 bases and J gave up 0 bases; unmatched junction bases: 14. The CDR3 coding sequence is TGCGCCAGCAGCCACCCGCTGGCGGGGGAGACGAGCTCCTACAATGAGCAGTTCTTC. Protein product: CASSHPLAGETSSYNEQFF.

The table lists this clone with a count of one. The rearrangement joins TRBV6-5 to TRBJ2-1, with 9 positions matching TRBD2. From germline, CDR1 is MNHEY and CDR2 SVGAGI. Germline trimming cut 10 bases from V and 6 bases from J; bases unmatched to any gene: 10. CDR3 length: 14 residues. The CDR3 is CATRSGLAPNEQFF. DNA of the CDR3: TGTGCCACCCGATCGGGACTAGCTCCCAATGAGCAGTTCTTC.

The V gene is TRBV7-9, the J gene TRBJ2-1; 7 positions agree with TRBD2. The CDR3 runs 12 residues. Per germline, CDR1 SEHNR and CDR2 FQNEAQ (reference sequence). J lost 3 bases, V lost 8 bases, and 1 base had no gene match. DNA for the CDR3: TGTGCCAGCGCGGGGGACTACAATGAGCAGTTCTTC. This encodes CASAGDYNEQFF. The entire variable domain, with the rest obtained from reference TRBV7-9 and TRBJ2-1, is as follows: DTGVSQNPRHKITKRGQNVTFRCDPISEHNRLYWYRQTLGQGPEFLTYFQNEAQLEKSRLLSDRFSAERPKGSFSTLEIQRTEQGDSAMYLCASAGDYNEQFFGPGTRLTVL.

The rearrangement uses TRBV13 and TRBJ2-1; unclear D gene. The V and J ends lost 5 bases and 1 base respectively, with 15 bases between them. Per germline, CDR1 PRHDT and CDR2 FYEKMQ (reference sequence). The CDR3 loop spans 16 amino acids. The CDR3 DNA follows: TGTGCCAGCAGCCTAATAACCGCCTGGTCCTACAATGAGCAGTTCTTC. Translated: CASSLITAWSYNEQFF. Drawing the rest from reference TRBV13 and TRBJ2-1, the complete variable domain is AAGVIQSPRHLIKEKRETATLKCYPIPRHDTVYWYQQGPGQDPQFLISFYEKMQSDKGSIPDRFSAQQFSDYHSELNMSSLELGDSALYFCASSLITAWSYNEQFFGPGTRLTVL.

The rearrangement links TRBV6-5 to TRBJ1-2; 7 positions match TRBD1. After removal of 2 bases from V and 4 bases from J, the junction contained 1 base not matched to a gene. CDR3 length: 13 amino acids. Germline CDR1 is MNHEY and CDR2 is SVGAGI. The DNA of the CDR3 is TGTGCCAGCAGTTACCGACAGGGCTATGGCTACACCTTC. It is translated as CASSYRQGYGYTF.

V and J are TRBV5-1 and TRBJ2-3, with D possibly matching TRBD1 (5 bases). Germline assignment: CDR1 SGHRS and CDR2 YFSETQ. V dropped 4 bases and J dropped 4 bases, with 16 bases sitting between them. This CDR3 has 15 residues. This CDR3 is CASSTVGVSADTQYF. In DNA form, the CDR3 reads TGCGCCAGCAGCACGGTAGGGGTGTCTGCAGATACGCAGTATTTT.

This chain links TRBV5-1 with TRBJ2-2, with 11 bases identical to TRBD2. This CDR3 has 15 amino acids. V lost 2 bases to trimming and J lost 6 bases; unmatched junction nucleotides: 3. Germline-derived CDR1 and CDR2 are SGHRS and YFSETQ. The CDR3 here is CASSLSSGRAGELFF. In DNA, the CDR3 is TGCGCCAGCAGCTTAAGTAGCGGGAGGGCCGGGGAGCTGTTTTTT.

Here the CDR3 reads CASKGGGTDTQYF. The CDR3 DNA reads as TGTGCCAGCAAAGGGGGTGGTACAGATACGCAGTATTTT. This chain connects TRBV6-5 to TRBJ2-3; tentatively, D is TRBD1 (6 bases). The V end was cut by 7 bases, the J end by 3 bases, with 11 bases between. The CDR3 consists of 13 residues. Germline values: CDR1 MNHEY, CDR2 SVGAGI.

The gene calls are TRBV27 and TRBJ1-4; 7 positions match TRBD1. The germline gives CDR1 MNHEY, CDR2 SMNVEV (reference sequence). V shed 0 bases, J shed 9 bases, and the junction held 7 bases outside the gene matches. The length of the CDR3 is 15 residues. Here the CDR3 reads CASSLSKGARQKLFF. Here the CDR3 DNA reads TGTGCCAGCAGTTTATCGAAGGGGGCCCGTCAAAAACTGTTTTTT.

This clone appeared a few times. This chain uses TRBV5-6 with TRBJ2-3, with D tentatively TRBD1 (5 bases). The germline V and J ends were trimmed by 2 bases and 4 bases, with 11 bases remaining between them. CDR3 size: 14 residues. Germline V CDR1 and CDR2: SGHDT, YYEEEE. CDR3 DNA: TGTGCCAGCAGCTTAGGCAGGGCTTCAGATACGCAGTATTTT. It specifies CASSLGRASDTQYF.

This clone was detected a few times. The DNA of the CDR3 is TGTGCCAGCAGTGATTGGGTGCGGAGATACGAGCAGTACGTC. It is translated as CASSDWVRRYEQYV. This sequence joins TRBV6-1 and TRBJ2-7; D gene uncertain. V was pared by 3 bases and J by 4 bases, with 13 bases between. This CDR3 comprises 14 residues. CDR1 MNHNS and CDR2 SASEGT come from the germline V gene.

This clone has only one observation. V is TRBV7-2 and J is TRBJ2-5; 7 bases align to TRBD2. The J segment lost 5 bases and the V segment lost 5 bases, leaving 5 bases of the junction unmatched. CDR3 size: 13 residues. Germline V gene data show CDR1 as SGHTA and CDR2 as FQGNSA. CDR3 DNA sequence: TGTGCCAGCAGCGTGGGACTATGGGAGACCCAGTACTTC. Protein: CASSVGLWETQYF. Supplemented by reference TRBV7-2 and TRBJ2-5, the full variable domain reads GAGVSQSPSNKVTEKGKDVELRCDPISGHTALYWYRQSLGQGLEFLIYFQGNSAPDKSGLPSDRFSAERTGGSVSTLTIQRTQQEDSAVYLCASSVGLWETQYFGPGTRLLVL.

The rearrangement links TRBV5-4 to TRBJ2-1; TRBD2 might be the D (5 bases). Germline CDR1 SGHNT, CDR2 YYREEE (reference sequence). V was clipped by 2 bases and J by 0 bases, with 15 bases between them. The CDR3 is 17 amino acids. The CDR3 DNA sequence: TGTGCCAGCAGCTTCAAATCGTGGGAGAGCTCCTACAATGAGCAGTTCTTC. Its protein product is CASSFKSWESSYNEQFF.

The chain has TRBV11-2 and TRBJ2-5; 9 bases align to TRBD1. CDR1 SGHAT and CDR2 FQNNGV come from the germline V gene. There are 14 residues in the CDR3. Germline trimming cut 8 bases from V and 5 bases from J; bases unmatched to any gene: 9. In DNA, the CDR3 is TGTGCCAGCGGACCCGGGACAGGGTTGGAGACCCAGTACTTC. This gives the protein CASGPGTGLETQYF. The full variable domain, with the rest looked up from reference TRBV11-2 and TRBJ2-5, is EAGVAQSPRYKIIEKRQSVAFWCNPISGHATLYWYQQILGQGPKLLIQFQNNGVVDDSQLPKDRFSAERLKGVDSTLKIQPAKLEDSAVYLCASGPGTGLETQYFGPGTRLLVL.

V usage is TRBV29-1 and J usage is TRBJ1-1, with 7 bases that match TRBD1. V lost 7 bases and J lost 4; bases outside the gene matches: 3. This CDR3 contains 11 residues. Germline CDR1 is SQVTM and CDR2 is ANQGSEA. This CDR3 is CSGSGGTEAFF. CDR3 DNA: TGCAGCGGTTCAGGGGGCACTGAAGCTTTCTTT. The full variable domain, its missing parts supplied by reference TRBV29-1 and TRBJ1-1, is SAVISQKPSRDICQRGTSLTIQCQVDSQVTMMFWYRQQPGQSLTLIATANQGSEATYESGFVIDKFPISRPNLTFSTLTVSNMSPEDSSIYLCSGSGGTEAFFGQGTRLTVV.

The chain links TRBV6-1 to TRBJ2-5, with D unclear. The CDR3 runs 13 residues. Germline CDR1 and CDR2: MNHNS and SASEGT. Trimming took off 2 bases at V and 5 bases at J, with 9 bases between the two ends. The CDR3 sequence: CASSELRWETQYF. Written as DNA, the CDR3 is TGTGCCAGCAGTGAACTCCGGTGGGAGACCCAGTACTTC.